This TCR beta chain was obtained from a study of blood T cell repertoires in COVID-19. Study at large: The study drew acute and convalescent COVID-19 samples from the United States, Italy and Spain. T cells, B-cell-depleted T cells, or PBMCs supplied cDNA or gDNA.

As processed by the authors: Reference gene primer amplification yielded estimated nucleated cell counts. Clones were sequenced by immunoSEQ multiplex PCR, and TCRdb holds only the in-frame ones, with some missing. Clone size and the V and J calls come from that table; the DNA yielded D and trimming. The sample includes 110,000 to 150,000 clones, about 88% seen only once; the top ten take around 5%. The V gene's germline CDR1 is SEHNR and CDR2 FQNEAQ (reference sequence). V was pared by 4 bases and J by 3 bases, with 4 bases of the junction left unmatched. CDR3 length: 14 amino acids. Sequenced: peripheral blood. This clonotype was obtained from a human donor in a cohort sampled during active COVID-19. The V and J genes are TRBV7-9 and TRBJ2-3, with 7 bases lining up with TRBD2. CDR3 DNA sequence: TGTGCCAGCAGCTCTTCCGGGAGGACAGATACGCAGTATTTT. Protein product: CASSSSGRTDTQYF.